This passage covers 18 T cell receptor beta chains from one sample sequenced in a study of cytomegalovirus exposure and HLA in healthy donors. 60 Vbeta and 13 Jbeta primers were used in PCR. Repertoires were generated with immunoSEQ multiplex PCR, while TCRdb's copy carries only in-frame clones and drops some. The listing records some 130,000 clones. The sequenced material came from PBMCs. All receptors derive from a man aged 18-30 years in good health and CMV-seronegative.

V is TRBV11-1 and J is TRBJ2-5; 11 nucleotides align to TRBD2. CDR3 length: 19 amino acids. The V and J ends lost 1 base and 2 bases, in that order; junction bases with no gene match: 12. Germline lookup yields CDR1 SGHAT and CDR2 FQDESV (reference sequence). CDR3 sequence: CASSLVFSGGVKAQETQYF. Written as DNA, the CDR3 is TGTGCCAGCAGCTTAGTATTTAGCGGGGGGGTTAAAGCTCAAGAGACCCAGTACTTC.

This chain uses TRBV6-1 with TRBJ2-1; TRBD2 aligns across 12 bases. This CDR3 contains 16 residues. Unmatched junction bases numbered 4, after V lost 1 base and J lost 6 bases. Germline loops: CDR1 MNHNS, CDR2 SASEGT. The DNA for the CDR3 is TGTGCCAGCAGTGAAGAGACTAGCGGGAGATTCAATGAGCAGTTCTTC. It codes for CASSEETSGRFNEQFF.

The rearrangement uses TRBV10-3 and TRBJ2-3; 11 bases match TRBD2. V trimming: 10 bases; J trimming: 0 bases; junction bases outside the gene matches: 12. The CDR3 covers 17 residues. The germline V gene has CDR1 ENHRY and CDR2 SYGVKD. DNA of the CDR3: TGTGCCACTACCTTAGCGGGGGGGTCCCAGAGCACAGATACGCAGTATTTT. Its protein product is CATTLAGGSQSTDTQYF.

The chain uses TRBV5-5 and TRBJ1-5, with 9 nucleotides matching TRBD1. CDR3 length equals 14 residues. The V and J ends lost 2 bases and 5 bases, in that order; junction bases with no gene match: 2. CDR1 SGHKS and CDR2 YYEKEE come from the germline V gene (reference sequence). Here the CDR3 reads CASSFGQGHQPQHF. As DNA, the CDR3 is TGTGCCAGCAGCTTCGGACAGGGGCATCAGCCCCAGCATTTT.

The chain uses TRBV4-2 and TRBJ2-4; weak D call: TRBD2 (5 bases). V was trimmed by 0 bases and J by 7 bases, leaving 19 bases between them. Germline V CDR1 and CDR2: LGHNA, YNFKEQ. CDR3 size: 17 residues. Here the CDR3 DNA reads TGTGCCAGCAGCCAAGATTGGGCTCGTGATGGCGGGAACATTCAGTACTTC. Translated: CASSQDWARDGGNIQYF.

The chain recombines TRBV19 with TRBJ1-5; a weak D match, TRBD1 (6 bases). There are 16 residues in the CDR3. The V end was cut by 5 bases, the J end by 4 bases, with 18 bases between. Germline-derived CDR1 and CDR2 are LNHDA and SQIVND (reference sequence). CDR3 region: CASSGSGQRANQPQHF. Here the CDR3 DNA reads TGTGCCAGTAGTGGGTCCGGACAGCGAGCTAATCAGCCCCAGCATTTT.

The chain combines TRBV10-3 with TRBJ2-7, with 7 bases matching TRBD1. The CDR3 has 13 amino acids. The V segment lost 6 bases and the J segment 0 bases; nucleotides outside the gene matches: 2. From germline, CDR1 is ENHRY and CDR2 SYGVKD. CDR3 sequence (DNA): TGTGCCATCAGGGGGACAGCCTCCTACGAGCAGTACTTC. Its protein is CAIRGTASYEQYF.

This rearrangement joins TRBV2 to TRBJ2-1; tentatively, D is TRBD1 (5 bases). Germline CDR1 SNHLY, CDR2 FYNNEI. Trimming shortened V by 7 bases and J by 5 bases, and 12 bases separated the two germline ends. CDR3 length: 13 amino acids. CDR3 in DNA: TGTGCCAGCAATTGGGCAGGGAACAATGAGCAGTTCTTC. This codes for CASNWAGNNEQFF. The entire variable domain, with the rest obtained from reference TRBV2 and TRBJ2-1, is as follows: EPEVTQTPSHQVTQMGQEVILRCVPISNHLYFYWYRQILGQKVEFLVSFYNNEISEKSEIFDDQFSVERPDGSNFTLKIRSTKLEDSAMYFCASNWAGNNEQFFGPGTRLTVL.

The chain recombines TRBV7-9 with TRBJ2-5; tentatively, D is TRBD2 (7 bases). This CDR3 comprises 17 residues. Trimming took off 3 bases at V and 5 bases at J, with 22 bases between the two ends. Germline V gene data show CDR1 as SEHNR and CDR2 as FQNEAQ (reference sequence). The CDR3 DNA reads TGTGCCAGCAGCTTCCCGGGGGCGGGGGCGAATCAGGAGACCCAGTACTTC. Its protein is CASSFPGAGANQETQYF.

The chain recombines TRBV18 with TRBJ2-7, with D perhaps TRBD1 (6 bases). The germline V and J ends were trimmed by 4 bases and 2 bases, with 15 bases remaining between them. Per germline, CDR1 KGHSH and CDR2 LQKENI. The CDR3 runs 15 residues. The DNA of the CDR3 is TGTGCCAGCTCACGACGAGCGGCAGGGGCCTACGAGCAGTACTTC. Its translation is CASSRRAAGAYEQYF.

A word on this clone: The junction departs from the called germline gene at one end, perhaps through a read error. The chain employs TRBV25-1 and TRBJ1-6; no clear D gene. The CDR3 extends over 11 amino acids. CDR1 is MGHDK, CDR2 SYGVNS, per germline. The CDR3 spells CASRESSALHF. The CDR3 DNA follows: TGTGCCAGCAGGGAATCTTCGGCCCTCCACTTT.

The genes are TRBV25-1 and TRBJ2-3, with D perhaps matching TRBD2 (5 bases). CDR1 is MGHDK, CDR2 SYGVNS, per germline. Trimming left V 1 base short and J 0 bases short, with 11 bases between. This CDR3 has 16 residues. The DNA for the CDR3 is TGTGCCAGCAGTGAATTCGGGGTCGCTAGCACAGATACGCAGTATTTT. Its protein is CASSEFGVASTDTQYF. The full variable domain, in which reference TRBV25-1 and TRBJ2-3 provide the parts outside the CDR3, is EADIYQTPRYLVIGTGKKITLECSQTMGHDKMYWYQQDPGMELHLIHYSYGVNSTEKGDLSSESTVSRIRTEHFPLTLESARPSHTSQYLCASSEFGVASTDTQYFGPGTRLTVL.

This chain joins TRBV7-9 and TRBJ2-7, with 11 bases identical to TRBD1. The CDR3 has 16 amino acids. V dropped 5 bases and J dropped 6; count of bases not matched to a gene: 12. In germline, CDR1 is SEHNR, CDR2 FQNEAQ (reference sequence). CDR3 nucleotide sequence: TGTGCCAGCAGCATCCTTATTCGGACAGGGGGCCTCGAGCAGTACTTC. Amino acid sequence: CASSILIRTGGLEQYF.

The chain combines TRBV28 with TRBJ1-3; the match to TRBD1 covers 8 bases. Per the germline V gene, CDR1 is MDHEN and CDR2 is SYDVKM. CDR3 length equals 15 residues. The ends lost 6 bases at V and 4 bases at J; junction bases unmatched: 8. The CDR3 DNA follows: TGTGCCAGCAGGACTGGGACAGGAAGGGGAAACACCATATATTTT. Its translation: CASRTGTGRGNTIYF.

V usage is TRBV7-8 and J usage is TRBJ2-7, with 8 nucleotides matching TRBD2. Germline CDR1 and CDR2: SGHVS and FQNEAQ. CDR3 length: 16 amino acids. Germline trimming cut 5 bases from V and 5 bases from J; bases unmatched to any gene: 14. The CDR3 sequence is CASSGRTSPLPHEQYF. The CDR3 DNA follows: TGTGCCAGCAGCGGTCGGACTAGCCCACTACCCCACGAGCAGTACTTC.

V and J are TRBV28 and TRBJ1-1; D unclear. This CDR3 has 13 residues. Looked up from germline, CDR1 is MDHEN and CDR2 is SYDVKM. The ends were cut back, 10 bases at V and 5 bases at J, with 17 bases in the middle. In DNA form, the CDR3 reads TGTGCCACAGATGATCCCCCCGGGACTGAAGCTTTCTTT. Its protein is CATDDPPGTEAFF.

V gene TRBV7-2 combines with J gene TRBJ2-3; D is uncertain. The CDR3 covers 16 residues. Germline V gives CDR1 SGHTA, CDR2 FQGNSA. V lost 1 base and J 0 bases, leaving 11 bases between the germline ends. This chain's CDR3 is CASSLGVVGSTDTQYF. DNA of the CDR3: TGTGCCAGCAGCTTAGGGGTTGTCGGGAGCACAGATACGCAGTATTTT.

The V call is TRBV7-2, the J call TRBJ1-3, with unresolved D. Germline V gene sequence: CDR1 SGHTA, CDR2 FQGNSA. Trimming left V 5 bases short and J 4 bases short, with 15 bases between. CDR3 length: 15 amino acids. DNA for the CDR3: TGTGCCAGCAGCCCCGGGTCGTCCTCGGGAAACACCATATATTTT. It codes for CASSPGSSSGNTIYF.